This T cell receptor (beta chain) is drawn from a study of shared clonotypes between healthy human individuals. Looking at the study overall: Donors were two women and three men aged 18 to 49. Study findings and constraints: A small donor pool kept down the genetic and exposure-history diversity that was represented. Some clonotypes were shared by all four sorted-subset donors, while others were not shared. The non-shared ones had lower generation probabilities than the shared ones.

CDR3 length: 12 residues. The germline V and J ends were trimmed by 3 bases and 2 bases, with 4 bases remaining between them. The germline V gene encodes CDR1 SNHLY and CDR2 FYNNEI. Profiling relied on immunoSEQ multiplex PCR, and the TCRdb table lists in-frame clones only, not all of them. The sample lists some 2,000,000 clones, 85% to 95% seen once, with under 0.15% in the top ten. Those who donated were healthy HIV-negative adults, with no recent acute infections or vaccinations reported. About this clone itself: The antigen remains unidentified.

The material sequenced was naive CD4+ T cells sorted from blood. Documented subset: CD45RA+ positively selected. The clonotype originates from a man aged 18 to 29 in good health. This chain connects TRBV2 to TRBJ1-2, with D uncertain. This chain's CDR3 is CASSDENYGYTF. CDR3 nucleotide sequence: TGTGCCAGCAGTGACGAAAACTATGGCTACACCTTC.